This entry lists 20 T cell receptor beta chains sequenced from one sample in a study of cytomegalovirus exposure and HLA in healthy donors. Using immunoSEQ multiplex PCR, the repertoire was profiled, and TCRdb retains in-frame clones only, with some absent. Among about 250,000 clones listed, roughly 84% were seen once. The sequenced material came from PBMCs. Receptors were obtained from a man younger than 35 in good health and CMV-seropositive.

V and J are TRBV5-6 and TRBJ2-3; no reliable D call. The germline V and J ends were trimmed by 1 base and 2 bases, with 11 bases remaining between them. From germline, CDR1 is SGHDT and CDR2 YYEEEE. The CDR3 sequence is 15 residues long. CDR3 sequence: CASSLWRLHTDTQYF. The CDR3 region has the DNA TGTGCCAGCAGCTTGTGGCGCCTCCACACAGATACGCAGTATTTT. Looking up the rest from reference TRBV5-6 and TRBJ2-3 gives the full variable domain: DAGVTQSPTHLIKTRGQQVTLRCSPKSGHDTVSWYQQALGQGPQFIFQYYEEEERQRGNFPDRFSGHQFPNYSSELNVNALLLGDSALYLCASSLWRLHTDTQYFGPGTRLTVL.

This clone was observed once. CDR3 sequence (DNA): TGTGCCAGCAGCTTGGGTGGGACAGGGGGCTACGAGCAGTACTTC. Residues: CASSLGGTGGYEQYF. This sequence joins TRBV7-2 and TRBJ2-7; TRBD1 matches at 11 bases. After removal of 3 bases from V and 3 bases from J, the junction contained 4 bases not matched to a gene. This CDR3 spans 15 amino acids. Germline V gene lookup returns CDR1 SGHTA and CDR2 FQGNSA.

This chain joins TRBV14 and TRBJ2-1, with TRBD1 identical over 7 bases. V shed 3 bases and J 2 bases; nucleotides not matched to a gene: 7. Germline CDR1 and CDR2: SGHDN and FVKESK. The CDR3 contains 16 residues. In nucleotides, the CDR3 is TGTGCCAGCAGCCAGATAGACAGGGTCACCTACAATGAGCAGTTCTTC. This encodes CASSQIDRVTYNEQFF. The full variable domain, completed using reference TRBV14 and TRBJ2-1, is EAGVTQFPSHSVIEKGQTVTLRCDPISGHDNLYWYRRVMGKEIKFLLHFVKESKQDESGMPNNRFLAERTGGTYSTLKVQPAELEDSGVYFCASSQIDRVTYNEQFFGPGTRLTVL.

V usage is TRBV2 and J usage is TRBJ2-1; 9 bases align to TRBD2. CDR1 SNHLY and CDR2 FYNNEI come from the germline V gene. The junction had 7 bases not matched to a gene; V was cut back by 1 base and J by 3 bases. The CDR3 is 17 amino acids. DNA of the CDR3: TGTGCCAGCAGTGAAGGGCCCGCGGGAGGGGTCTACAATGAGCAGTTCTTC. It encodes CASSEGPAGGVYNEQFF.

The J gene is TRBJ1-1, the V gene TRBV2; D gene uncertain. CDR3 length equals 14 residues. CDR1 is SNHLY, CDR2 FYNNEI, per germline. V lost 2 bases and J lost 4, with 11 bases in between. The CDR3 region has the DNA TGTGCCAGCAGTGAACATGGTAGAGTCACTGAAGCTTTCTTT. Amino acid sequence: CASSEHGRVTEAFF. The full variable domain, completed using reference TRBV2 and TRBJ1-1, is EPEVTQTPSHQVTQMGQEVILRCVPISNHLYFYWYRQILGQKVEFLVSFYNNEISEKSEIFDDQFSVERPDGSNFTLKIRSTKLEDSAMYFCASSEHGRVTEAFFGQGTRLTVV.

The chain employs TRBV4-1 and TRBJ2-7; D is undetermined. Trimming removed 0 bases at V and 0 bases at J, with 12 bases between. This CDR3 has 16 residues. The germline V gene encodes CDR1 MGHRA and CDR2 YSYEKL. The CDR3 bases are TGCGCCAGCAGCCAAGATGGGCTTTCGAGCTCCTACGAGCAGTACTTC. Its translation is CASSQDGLSSSYEQYF.

This clone came up a few times. The V call is TRBV6-1, the J call TRBJ1-1, with D uncertain. V lost 3 bases and J 8 bases, leaving 13 bases between the germline ends. The CDR3 spans 13 residues. The germline CDR1 and CDR2 sequences are MNHNS and SASEGT. The CDR3 DNA is TGTGCCAGCAGTGAGACTCTCGGGAGGGAAGCTTTCTTT. Its protein product is CASSETLGREAFF.

The chain couples TRBV4-2 to TRBJ1-2; the match to TRBD1 covers 9 bases. This CDR3 spans 15 amino acids. After removal of 0 bases from V and 7 bases from J, the junction contained 6 bases not matched to a gene. The germline V gene has CDR1 LGHNA and CDR2 YNFKEQ. The CDR3 DNA follows: TGTGCCAGCAGCCAAGAATTGGACAGGGGTGCTGGCTACACCTTC. It encodes CASSQELDRGAGYTF.

This clone showed up just once. The V gene is TRBV30, the J gene TRBJ1-2; 7 bases match TRBD1. The CDR3 spans 16 residues. Germline CDR1 is GTSNPN and CDR2 is SVGIG (reference sequence). V lost 1 base to trimming and J lost 2 bases; unmatched junction nucleotides: 10. CDR3 coding DNA: TGTGCCTGGAGTGGACAGGGAACTAAGCGCAACTATGGCTACACCTTC. As protein: CAWSGQGTKRNYGYTF.

Comment on this clone: The sample holds other DNA sequences that translate to the same CDR3. The rearrangement uses TRBV29-1 and TRBJ1-1; the D is unclear. Germline V gene sequence: CDR1 SQVTM, CDR2 ANQGSEA. V lost 5 bases and J 1 base, leaving 5 bases between the germline ends. This CDR3 is built from 11 residues. The CDR3 DNA reads TGCAGCGTTAAGGGGAACACTGAAGCTTTCTTT. This codes for CSVKGNTEAFF.

As for this clone: The sample contains more than one DNA sequence encoding this CDR3. The J gene is TRBJ1-5, the V gene TRBV29-1, with D perhaps TRBD1 (5 bases). There are 13 residues in the CDR3. Between the trimmed V and J ends, which lost 6 bases and 5 bases, there was a span of 14 bases. Germline values: CDR1 SQVTM, CDR2 ANQGSEA. CDR3: CSVGTGGDQPQHF. CDR3 nucleotide sequence: TGCAGCGTGGGGACTGGCGGAGATCAGCCCCAGCATTTT.

The V and J genes are TRBV5-1 and TRBJ1-1, with unresolved D. Trimming shortened V by 0 bases and J by 0 bases, and 6 bases separated the two germline ends. CDR1 is SGHRS and CDR2 is YFSETQ in the germline V gene. This CDR3 contains 14 residues. CDR3 region: CASSLERMNTEAFF. CDR3 bases: TGCGCCAGCAGCTTGGAACGGATGAACACTGAAGCTTTCTTT. Full variable domain (rest looked up from reference TRBV5-1 and TRBJ1-1): KAGVTQTPRYLIKTRGQQVTLSCSPISGHRSVSWYQQTPGQGLQFLFEYFSETQRNKGNFPGRFSGRQFSNSRSEMNVSTLELGDSALYLCASSLERMNTEAFFGQGTRLTVV.

The chain has TRBV7-8 and TRBJ2-1; 7 bases are shared with TRBD2. Germline loops: CDR1 SGHVS, CDR2 FQNEAQ. The CDR3 has 16 amino acids. V trimming: 3 bases; J trimming: 0 bases; junction bases outside the gene matches: 5. Here the CDR3 reads CASSFEAGSSYNEQFF. The CDR3 region has the DNA TGTGCCAGCAGCTTCGAAGCGGGGAGCTCCTACAATGAGCAGTTCTTC.

V gene TRBV11-2 combines with J gene TRBJ1-1; 7 nucleotides line up with TRBD1. The CDR3 is 18 residues long. Germline CDR1 reads SGHAT; CDR2 reads FQNNGV. V lost 5 bases, J lost 1 base, and 16 bases stayed unmatched. Here the CDR3 DNA reads TGTGCCAGCAGCCCGACGCCGGTCAGGGGGATAAGGAACACTGAAGCTTTCTTT. Translating gives CASSPTPVRGIRNTEAFF. Drawing the rest from reference TRBV11-2 and TRBJ1-1, the complete variable domain is EAGVAQSPRYKIIEKRQSVAFWCNPISGHATLYWYQQILGQGPKLLIQFQNNGVVDDSQLPKDRFSAERLKGVDSTLKIQPAKLEDSAVYLCASSPTPVRGIRNTEAFFGQGTRLTVV.

The chain combines TRBV2 with TRBJ2-1; D is ambiguous. The ends were cut back, 2 bases at V and 2 bases at J, with 10 bases in the middle. The CDR3 totals 15 residues. CDR1 is SNHLY, CDR2 FYNNEI, per germline. CDR3 sequence: CASSEMGSAYNEQFF. The CDR3 bases are TGTGCCAGCAGTGAAATGGGGTCCGCCTACAATGAGCAGTTCTTC.

This chain connects TRBV5-1 to TRBJ1-5, with D uncertain. The CDR3 is 13 residues long. The germline V and J ends were trimmed by 1 base and 5 bases, with 7 bases remaining between them. The germline V gene encodes CDR1 SGHRS and CDR2 YFSETQ. The CDR3 region has the DNA TGCGCCAGCAGCTTGAGCGGAGATCAGCCCCAGCATTTT. This codes for CASSLSGDQPQHF.

This chain links TRBV4-3 with TRBJ1-4; possibly TRBD1 for D (6 bases). This CDR3 is 15 amino acids long. The germline gives CDR1 LGHNA, CDR2 YSLEER. The V end lost 3 bases, the J end lost 0 bases, and 8 bases lay between the germline ends. This CDR3 reads CASSQTGSTNEKLFF. The DNA for the CDR3 is TGCGCCAGCAGCCAGACAGGCTCAACTAATGAAAAACTGTTTTTT.

The chain uses TRBV6-9 and TRBJ1-1; D perhaps matches TRBD1 (5 bases). Deletions cut 4 bases from V and 0 bases from J, with 9 bases between. The CDR3 has 14 amino acids. Germline-derived CDR1 and CDR2 are MNHGY and SVAAGI. In DNA form, the CDR3 reads TGTGCCAGCAGTTCCTCAGGGTTGAACACTGAAGCTTTCTTT. It encodes CASSSSGLNTEAFF.

The chain employs TRBV19 and TRBJ2-3; possibly TRBD1 for D (5 bases). Germline CDR1 LNHDA, CDR2 SQIVND (reference sequence). V dropped 6 bases and J dropped 3 bases, with 10 bases sitting between them. This CDR3 has 13 residues. Here the CDR3 DNA reads TGTGCCAGTAGAACAGCAGGGACAGATACGCAGTATTTT. It specifies CASRTAGTDTQYF.

The CDR3 region is CASRGFYRGPLIQPQHF. For the CDR3, the DNA is TGTGCCAGCCGAGGGTTCTACAGGGGCCCCCTAATTCAGCCCCAGCATTTT. The rearrangement joins TRBV27 to TRBJ1-5; TRBD1 matches at 7 bases. From germline, CDR1 is MNHEY and CDR2 SMNVEV (reference sequence). V lost 8 bases and J lost 6; bases outside the gene matches: 19. The CDR3 spans 17 residues.